These 17 T cell receptor beta chains were sequenced from one sample in a study of cytomegalovirus exposure and HLA in healthy donors. TCRdb keeps only in-frame clones here, not all; method: immunoSEQ multiplex PCR. The sample comprises some 99,000 clones, 88% of which are singletons, and about 2% rests with the top ten. The sequenced material came from PBMCs. These TCRs come from a woman between 18 and 29 years old in good health and CMV-seronegative.

This clone came up once. The chain is built from TRBV9 and TRBJ1-3, with TRBD1 identical over 7 bases. CDR3 length: 16 amino acids. Trimming at V came to 3 bases and at J to 4 bases, leaving 10 bases not matched to a gene. The germline CDR1 and CDR2 sequences are SGDLS and YYNGEE. CDR3 sequence (DNA): TGTGCCAGCAGCGCCGCATTTACAGGGGCCGGAAACACCATATATTTT. Its translation is CASSAAFTGAGNTIYF.

The rearrangement links TRBV4-2 to TRBJ2-1; 7 positions agree with TRBD2. This CDR3 region has 16 residues. Trimming cost V 1 base and J 6 bases; bases outside gene matches: 9. Germline-derived CDR1 and CDR2 are LGHNA and YNFKEQ. In DNA, the CDR3 is TGTGCCAGCAGCCAAGTCAGAGCGGGAAGGGGCAATGAGCAGTTCTTC. It yields the protein CASSQVRAGRGNEQFF.

The V gene is TRBV30, the J gene TRBJ1-2, with D uncertain. V lost 2 bases to trimming and J lost 0 bases, with 13 bases between them. The CDR3 loop spans 15 amino acids. From germline, CDR1 is GTSNPN and CDR2 SVGIG (reference sequence). CDR3 residues: CAWSKPPIANYGYTF. CDR3 in DNA: TGTGCCTGGAGTAAGCCCCCAATAGCTAACTATGGCTACACCTTC.

V gene TRBV28 combines with J gene TRBJ2-7; D unclear. This CDR3 is 15 amino acids long. V was cut by 6 bases and J by 2 bases, with 17 bases left in between. Per germline, CDR1 MDHEN and CDR2 SYDVKM. The CDR3 reads CASSPRSARPYEQYF. The CDR3 nucleotides read TGTGCCAGCAGCCCCCGTAGTGCCCGTCCCTACGAGCAGTACTTC.

The chain links TRBV27 to TRBJ2-1, with 7 nucleotides matching TRBD1. V was clipped by 2 bases and J by 8 bases; unmatched bases: 3. Germline CDR1 MNHEY, CDR2 SMNVEV (reference sequence). The CDR3 is 13 amino acids. The CDR3 is CASSLQGDDEQFF. The CDR3 region has the DNA TGTGCCAGCAGTTTACAGGGGGATGATGAGCAGTTCTTC.

The genes are TRBV7-3 and TRBJ2-2, with a tentative D call TRBD2 (5 bases). The CDR3 runs 14 residues. Trimming removed 0 bases at V and 5 bases at J, with 7 bases between. Germline V gives CDR1 SGHTA, CDR2 FQGTGA. CDR3 coding DNA: TGTGCCAGCAGCTTAACGGGAGAGACCGGGGAGCTGTTTTTT. This codes for CASSLTGETGELFF.

The gene calls are TRBV27 and TRBJ2-5, with D tentatively TRBD2 (6 bases). V was shortened by 2 bases and J by 4 bases, with 14 bases between the two germline ends. Germline lookup yields CDR1 MNHEY and CDR2 SMNVEV (reference sequence). The CDR3 has 15 amino acids. The CDR3: CASSLRAGWGETQYF. As DNA, the CDR3 is TGTGCCAGCAGTTTACGCGCGGGATGGGGAGAGACCCAGTACTTC.

The V and J genes are TRBV5-8 and TRBJ2-3; 10 bases are a match to TRBD2. Germline CDR1 and CDR2: SGHTS and YDEGEE. Trimming at V came to 4 bases and at J to 6 bases, leaving 17 bases not matched to a gene. The CDR3 has 18 amino acids. The CDR3, as DNA: TGTGCCAGCAGCCCTACTCCGTTAAGACTAGCGGGTTATGATACGCAGTATTTT. Protein sequence: CASSPTPLRLAGYDTQYF.

This clone appeared a single time. The rearrangement uses TRBV19 and TRBJ2-1, with 10 positions matching TRBD2. CDR3 size: 15 residues. Germline V gives CDR1 LNHDA, CDR2 SQIVND (reference sequence). J lost 7 bases, V lost 5 bases, and 8 bases had no gene match. This chain's CDR3 is CASSWLAGGRNEQFF. The CDR3 region has the DNA TGTGCCAGTAGTTGGTTAGCGGGGGGTCGAAATGAGCAGTTCTTC.

V usage is TRBV9 and J usage is TRBJ2-1; TRBD2 matches 11 bases. The CDR3 spans 16 residues. The V and J ends lost 4 bases and 3 bases, in that order; junction bases with no gene match: 6. The V gene's germline CDR1 is SGDLS and CDR2 YYNGEE. The CDR3 DNA is TGTGCCAGCAGCCCTCAGCTAGCGGGAGGCTACAATGAGCAGTTCTTC. Translated, it gives CASSPQLAGGYNEQFF.

The CDR3: CASSLLQGPYNEQFF. The CDR3 DNA reads as TGTGCCAGCAGCTTGCTACAGGGGCCCTACAATGAGCAGTTCTTC. The chain combines TRBV7-3 with TRBJ2-1, with TRBD1 identical over 7 bases. Germline loops: CDR1 SGHTA, CDR2 FQGTGA. This CDR3 comprises 15 residues. V shed 3 bases and J 2 bases; nucleotides not matched to a gene: 4. The full variable domain, its missing parts supplied by reference TRBV7-3 and TRBJ2-1, is GAGVSQTPSNKVTEKGKYVELRCDPISGHTALYWYRQSLGQGPEFLIYFQGTGAADDSGLPNDRFFAVRPEGSVSTLKIQRTERGDSAVYLCASSLLQGPYNEQFFGPGTRLTVL.

This clone showed up just a few times. This chain uses TRBV29-1 with TRBJ2-6, with 9 bases lining up with TRBD2. Germline V lookup: CDR1 SQVTM, CDR2 ANQGSEA. The V gene end was trimmed by 5 bases and the J gene end by 1 base; junction bases not matched to a gene: 3. This CDR3 comprises 15 residues. The DNA of the CDR3 is TGCAGCGTTAAAGCGGGAGGTTCTGGGGCCAACGTCCTGACTTTC. It specifies CSVKAGGSGANVLTF.

V is TRBV14 and J is TRBJ2-3, with D unclear. The CDR3 sequence is 15 residues long. With 3 bases removed from V and 1 base from J, the gap between germline ends came to 11 bases. The germline V gene encodes CDR1 SGHDN and CDR2 FVKESK. The CDR3 sequence is CASSQRPLGTDTQYF. The CDR3 DNA follows: TGTGCCAGCAGCCAGCGGCCTCTCGGCACAGATACGCAGTATTTT.

V and J are TRBV11-2 and TRBJ2-1; 9 bases fit TRBD2. CDR1 and CDR2 from the germline V gene are SGHAT and FQNNGV. The CDR3 extends over 18 amino acids. Trimming cost V 0 bases and J 4 bases; bases outside gene matches: 10. CDR3 loop: CASSLDRSGGTIYNEQFF. CDR3 DNA: TGTGCCAGCAGCTTAGATCGGAGCGGGGGGACAATTTACAATGAGCAGTTCTTC.

V gene TRBV28 combines with J gene TRBJ1-1; 7 bases map to TRBD1. V was clipped by 5 bases and J by 1 base; unmatched bases: 16. The CDR3 spans 18 residues. Per the germline V gene, CDR1 is MDHEN and CDR2 is SYDVKM. The CDR3 protein is CASSPIVIQRQGNTEAFF. In nucleotides, the CDR3 is TGTGCCAGCAGTCCGATAGTAATACAAAGACAGGGGAACACTGAAGCTTTCTTT. Variable domain in full (rest from reference TRBV28 and TRBJ1-1): DVKVTQSSRYLVKRTGEKVFLECVQDMDHENMFWYRQDPGLGLRLIYFSYDVKMKEKGDIPEGYSVSREKKERFSLILESASTNQTSMYLCASSPIVIQRQGNTEAFFGQGTRLTVV.

The V and J genes are TRBV28 and TRBJ2-5; 7 nucleotides align to TRBD1. With V trimmed by 7 bases and J by 4 bases, 6 bases remained unmatched. The CDR3 is made up of 13 amino acids. Per the germline V gene, CDR1 is MDHEN and CDR2 is SYDVKM. CDR3 in amino acids: CASNRQGRETQYF. CDR3 bases: TGTGCCAGCAACCGACAGGGTCGAGAGACCCAGTACTTC. The entire variable domain, with the rest obtained from reference TRBV28 and TRBJ2-5, is as follows: DVKVTQSSRYLVKRTGEKVFLECVQDMDHENMFWYRQDPGLGLRLIYFSYDVKMKEKGDIPEGYSVSREKKERFSLILESASTNQTSMYLCASNRQGRETQYFGPGTRLLVL.

This sequence joins TRBV5-8 and TRBJ2-7; 7 bases fit TRBD1. The CDR3 totals 14 residues. Trimming removed 7 bases from V and 0 bases from J; junction bases left unmatched: 7. CDR1 and CDR2 (germline): SGHTS, YDEGEE. In nucleotides, the CDR3 is TGTGCCAGCCACTTTCGGGACAGCTCCTACGAGCAGTACTTC. Its protein is CASHFRDSSYEQYF.